The 2 T cell receptor beta chains given below trace back to one sample, sequenced in a study of shared clonotypes between healthy human individuals. The method was immunoSEQ multiplex PCR; TCRdb's version includes in-frame clones alone and lacks a portion of them. The sample holds approximately 1,500,000 clones, about 96% seen once. The specimen was naive CD4+ T cells sorted from blood. Subset indicated: CD45RA+ positively selected. All receptors derive from a man aged 30 to 45 in good health.

This clone has just one count. The chain recombines TRBV29-1 with TRBJ2-1; 10 nucleotides agree with TRBD2. The junction had 14 bases not matched to a gene; V was cut back by 3 bases and J by 15 bases. The CDR3 length is 14 residues. Germline V lookup: CDR1 SQVTM, CDR2 ANQGSEA. The CDR3 DNA reads TGCAGCGTTGAGGCCGCGCTAGCGGGAGAATCTCCGTTCTTC. Translation gives CSVEAALAGESPFF.

The rearrangement links TRBV28 to TRBJ2-7; 14 bases align to TRBD2. Per germline, CDR1 MDHEN and CDR2 SYDVKM. The CDR3 has 16 residues. V was clipped by 5 bases and J by 7 bases; unmatched bases: 10. The CDR3 nucleotides read TGTGCCAGCAGTAGCAGACTAGCGGGAGGGCGTAGAGAGCAGTACTTC. It yields the protein CASSSRLAGGRREQYF.